A single sample gave rise to the 5 T cell receptor beta chains below, sequenced in a study of cytomegalovirus exposure and HLA in healthy donors. The data were produced by immunoSEQ multiplex PCR, yet TCRdb's version contains in-frame clones alone and is incomplete. The data contain around 200,000 clones, roughly four fifths of them seen just once; the ten biggest clones take up approximately 3%. The sequencing input was PBMCs. Receptors were obtained from a woman aged 18 to 35 in good health and CMV-seropositive.

The count of this clone is one. This sequence joins TRBV4-3 and TRBJ2-3; 8 bases are a match to TRBD2. The germline gives CDR1 LGHNA, CDR2 YSLEER. The CDR3 is made up of 17 amino acids. V shed 5 bases, J shed 5 bases, and the junction held 15 bases outside the gene matches. The CDR3 protein is CASSSRVSGASVDTQYF. In DNA, the CDR3 is TGCGCCAGCAGCTCCCGGGTTAGCGGGGCGTCTGTAGATACGCAGTATTTT.

This clone occurred once. The chain employs TRBV7-8 and TRBJ2-5, with TRBD1 matching 8 bases. Per the germline V gene, CDR1 is SGHVS and CDR2 is FQNEAQ. This CDR3 contains 15 residues. Trimming at V came to 6 bases and at J to 5 bases, leaving 11 bases not matched to a gene. CDR3 DNA: TGTGCCAGCAGTTCCCGTTCAGGGGGCTTGGAGACCCAGTACTTC. Its protein product is CASSSRSGGLETQYF. Full variable domain (missing parts from reference TRBV7-8 and TRBJ2-5): GAGVSQSPRYKVAKRGQDVALRCDPISGHVSLFWYQQALGQGPEFLTYFQNEAQLDKSGLPSDRFFAERPEGSVSTLKIQRTQQEDSAVYLCASSSRSGGLETQYFGPGTRLLVL.

The chain recombines TRBV7-3 with TRBJ2-7; TRBD2 is a possible D gene (5 bases). The CDR3 totals 13 residues. The ends were cut back, 2 bases at V and 1 base at J, with 6 bases in the middle. Germline V lookup: CDR1 SGHTA, CDR2 FQGTGA. CDR3: CASSLAGSYEQYF. The CDR3 DNA sequence: TGTGCCAGCAGCTTAGCGGGTTCCTACGAGCAGTACTTC.

This chain uses TRBV7-8 with TRBJ2-7; TRBD1 matches at 8 bases. Trimming took 5 bases from V and 2 from J; bases not matched to a gene: 17. Germline values: CDR1 SGHVS, CDR2 FQNEAQ. This CDR3 is built from 18 residues. The DNA for the CDR3 is TGTGCCAGCAGCCCGGGACAGGCTCGCACCGCCAGCCCCTACGAGCAGTACTTC. This codes for CASSPGQARTASPYEQYF.

This clone was counted a few times. This chain links TRBV2 with TRBJ2-7, with D uncertain. CDR1 and CDR2 (germline): SNHLY, FYNNEI. The CDR3 is made up of 10 amino acids. V lost 6 bases to trimming and J lost 4 bases, with 4 bases between them. The CDR3 DNA reads TGTGCCAGCAGGGAGTACGAGCAGTACTTC. Residues: CASREYEQYF.